One T cell receptor (beta chain) is described in this entry. It lacks a known antigen. Base qualities are not at hand, and no much larger clone is one base apart. The record originates from a study of type 1 regulatory T cells (dated by TCRdb to the early 2020s). Concerning the study at large: The study characterized an in vitro protocol that generated a Tr1-enriched, alloantigen-specific CD4 T cell product named T-allo10. Patients with hematological malignancies who were receiving allogeneic hematopoietic stem cell transplantation were the group in which T-allo10 was being clinically evaluated.

For sequencing, an Illumina MiSeq was employed. TCRdb trimmed the raw reads at Q25, called clones with MiXCR and kept productive beta chains. Every CDR3 protein is listed once, alongside the most common genes and DNA of its rows. The sample table contains about 97,000 distinct CDR3 sequences; only one count was recorded for around a third of them. 2% to 2.5% of the sample is held by the ten biggest clonotypes. The V and J ends are trimmed by 2 bases and 1 base, leaving 8 bases between them. CDR3 length: 15 amino acids, cysteine to phenylalanine. Of the read, only the CDR3 DNA is kept; its 45 bases are in frame from base 1. The germline V gene gives CDR1 as MGHRA and CDR2 as YSYEKL.

Sequencing input: CD4+ T cells, either the whole sample or a sorted fraction (not recorded which). This sequence uses TRBV4-1 and TRBJ2-2; the D gene is perhaps TRBD1 or TRBD2, as each covers 5 bases. The TCR comes from a human donor in good health. The CDR3 protein sequence reads: CASSQWGLNTGELFF. The DNA is TGCGCCAGCAGCCAATGGGGGTTGAACACCGGGGAGCTGTTTTTT.